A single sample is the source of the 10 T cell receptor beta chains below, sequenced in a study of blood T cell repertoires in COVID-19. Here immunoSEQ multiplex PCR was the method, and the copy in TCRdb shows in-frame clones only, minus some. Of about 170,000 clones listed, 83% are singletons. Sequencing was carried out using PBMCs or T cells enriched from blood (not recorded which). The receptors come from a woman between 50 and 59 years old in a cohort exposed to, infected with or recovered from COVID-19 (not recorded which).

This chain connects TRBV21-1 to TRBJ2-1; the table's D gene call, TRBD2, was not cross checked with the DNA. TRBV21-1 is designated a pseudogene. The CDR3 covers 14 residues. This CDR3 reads CASSKTDVRDEQFF. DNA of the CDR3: TGTGCCAGCAGCAAAACCGATGTACGGGATGAGCAGTTCTTC.

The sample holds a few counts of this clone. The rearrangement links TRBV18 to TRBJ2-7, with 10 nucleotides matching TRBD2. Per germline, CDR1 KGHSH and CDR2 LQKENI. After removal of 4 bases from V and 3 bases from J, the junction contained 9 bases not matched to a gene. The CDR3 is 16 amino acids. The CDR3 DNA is TGTGCCAGCTCACTTGCGGGACTAGCGAGGGACTACGAGCAGTACTTC. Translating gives CASSLAGLARDYEQYF.

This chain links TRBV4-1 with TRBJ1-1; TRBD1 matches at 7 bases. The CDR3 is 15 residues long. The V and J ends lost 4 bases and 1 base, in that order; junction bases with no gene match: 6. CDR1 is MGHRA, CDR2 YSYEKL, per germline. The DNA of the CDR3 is TGCGCCAGCAGCCCCGTTGGGACAGAGAACACTGAAGCTTTCTTT. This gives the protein CASSPVGTENTEAFF.

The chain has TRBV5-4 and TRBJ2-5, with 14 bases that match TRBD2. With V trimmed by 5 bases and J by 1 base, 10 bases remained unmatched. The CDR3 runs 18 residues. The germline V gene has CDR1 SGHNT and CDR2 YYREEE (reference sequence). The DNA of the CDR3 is TGTGCCAGCAGTCCCGGACTAGCGGGGGGCCTTCTCCAAGAGACCCAGTACTTC. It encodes CASSPGLAGGLLQETQYF.

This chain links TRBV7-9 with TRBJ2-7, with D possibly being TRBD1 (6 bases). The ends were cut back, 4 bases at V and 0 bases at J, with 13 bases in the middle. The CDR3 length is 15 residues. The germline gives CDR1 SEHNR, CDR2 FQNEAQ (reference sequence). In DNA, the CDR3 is TGTGCCAGCAGCTCAGGACAGATCTCCTCCTACGAGCAGTACTTC. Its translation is CASSSGQISSYEQYF.

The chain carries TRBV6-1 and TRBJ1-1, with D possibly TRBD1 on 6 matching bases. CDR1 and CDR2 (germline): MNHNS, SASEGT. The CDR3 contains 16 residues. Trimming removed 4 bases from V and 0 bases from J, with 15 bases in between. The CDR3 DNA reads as TGTGCCAGCAGTGGTCGGACAGTGACTATGAACACTGAAGCTTTCTTT. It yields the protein CASSGRTVTMNTEAFF.

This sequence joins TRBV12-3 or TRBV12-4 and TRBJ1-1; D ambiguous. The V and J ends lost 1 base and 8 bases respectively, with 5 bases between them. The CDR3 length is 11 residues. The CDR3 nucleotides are TGTGCCAGCAGTTTAGTCAGGGAAGCTTTCTTT. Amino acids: CASSLVREAFF.

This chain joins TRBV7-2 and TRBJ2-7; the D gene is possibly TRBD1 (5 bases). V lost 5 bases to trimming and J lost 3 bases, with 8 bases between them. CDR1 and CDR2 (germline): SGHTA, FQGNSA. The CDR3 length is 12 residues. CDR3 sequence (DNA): TGTGCCAGCAGCAAAACAGGCTACGAGCAGTACTTC. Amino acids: CASSKTGYEQYF. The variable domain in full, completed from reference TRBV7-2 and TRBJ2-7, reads GAGVSQSPSNKVTEKGKDVELRCDPISGHTALYWYRQSLGQGLEFLIYFQGNSAPDKSGLPSDRFSAERTGGSVSTLTIQRTQQEDSAVYLCASSKTGYEQYFGPGTRLTVT.

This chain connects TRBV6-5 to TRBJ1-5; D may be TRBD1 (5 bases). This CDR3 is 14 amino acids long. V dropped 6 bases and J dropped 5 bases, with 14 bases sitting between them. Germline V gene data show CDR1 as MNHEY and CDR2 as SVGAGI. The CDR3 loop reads CASSWKQGDQPQHF. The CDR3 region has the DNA TGTGCCAGCAGCTGGAAGCAGGGCGATCAGCCCCAGCATTTT.

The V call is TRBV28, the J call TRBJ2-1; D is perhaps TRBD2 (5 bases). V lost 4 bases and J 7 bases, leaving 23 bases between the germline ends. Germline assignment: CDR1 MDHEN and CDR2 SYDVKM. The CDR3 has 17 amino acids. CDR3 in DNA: TGTGCCAGCAGTTCCAGTTTGGGCGCGGGTGTTGATAATGAGCAGTTCTTC. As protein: CASSSSLGAGVDNEQFF.